Below are 28 T cell receptor beta chains sequenced from a single sample in a study of shared clonotypes between healthy human individuals. Some clones are missing from TCRdb's copy, which holds only in-frame ones; the method was immunoSEQ multiplex PCR. Of over 2 million clones detected, 85% to 95% appear once; the ten largest clones hold 0.37%. Sample: naive CD4+ T cells from PBMCs. The subset was: CD45RA+ positively selected. The receptors come from a man younger than 35 in good health. Some clones in this sample may be carry-over from other donors' samples.

J is TRBJ2-1 and V is TRBV11-3; D possibly uses TRBD1 or TRBD2 (5 bases each). Germline V lookup: CDR1 SGHNT, CDR2 YENEEA. This CDR3 spans 15 amino acids. V lost 4 bases and J 5 bases, leaving 15 bases between the germline ends. The CDR3 region is CASSSPRDGHNEQFF. The CDR3 bases are TGTGCCAGCAGCTCCCCGAGGGACGGTCACAATGAGCAGTTCTTC.

Comments on this clone: Other nucleotide sequences from this sample produce the same CDR3. The chain employs TRBV7-3 and TRBJ2-1; TRBD2 is a possible D gene (6 bases). This CDR3 has 11 residues. Trimming left V 3 bases short and J 10 bases short, with 7 bases between. Germline loops: CDR1 SGHTA, CDR2 FQGTGA. In nucleotides, the CDR3 is TGTGCCAGCAGCTTGGGGGGAGAGCAGTTCTTC. It encodes CASSLGGEQFF.

To note about this clone: This sample includes further DNA sequences coding for the same CDR3. V is TRBV7-9 and J is TRBJ1-4, with D possibly TRBD1 on 6 matching bases. Trimming stripped 3 bases from V and 4 bases from J, with 9 bases between. This CDR3 has 14 residues. Germline V gene sequence: CDR1 SEHNR, CDR2 FQNEAQ (reference sequence). CDR3 coding DNA: TGTGCCAGCAGCTTGGGGGGCTATAATGAAAAACTGTTTTTT. As protein: CASSLGGYNEKLFF.

Concerning this clone itself: This sample includes further DNA sequences coding for the same CDR3. The chain is built from TRBV7-6 and TRBJ2-3; 8 bases line up with TRBD2. The CDR3 is made up of 14 amino acids. The V and J ends lost 4 bases and 4 bases, in that order; junction bases with no gene match: 4. Germline V gives CDR1 SGHVS, CDR2 FNYEAQ. The CDR3 DNA sequence: TGTGCCAGCAGCTCCGGACTAGCTCCAGATACGCAGTATTTT. This sequence encodes CASSSGLAPDTQYF. The full variable domain, with the rest looked up from reference TRBV7-6 and TRBJ2-3, is GAGVSQSPRYKVTKRGQDVALRCDPISGHVSLYWYRQALGQGPEFLTYFNYEAQQDKSGLPNDRFSAERPEGSISTLTIQRTEQRDSAMYRCASSSGLAPDTQYFGPGTRLTVL.

V is TRBV5-1 and J is TRBJ2-1; D gene uncertain. Germline CDR1 is SGHRS and CDR2 is YFSETQ. Trimming shortened V by 4 bases and J by 10 bases, and 12 bases separated the two germline ends. This CDR3 is 12 amino acids long. The CDR3 sequence: CASSLQLGEQFF. CDR3 coding DNA: TGCGCCAGCAGCCTACAACTGGGGGAGCAGTTCTTC.

The count of this clone is one. V and J are TRBV28 and TRBJ2-7; possible D gene TRBD1, 5 bases. Trimming pared 6 bases from V and 0 bases from J, leaving 18 bases between. The germline V gene encodes CDR1 MDHEN and CDR2 SYDVKM. The CDR3 consists of 16 residues. The CDR3 loop reads CASSLTGALPSYEQYF. CDR3 nucleotide sequence: TGTGCCAGCAGCCTTACTGGGGCTCTCCCCTCCTACGAGCAGTACTTC. The full variable domain, completed using reference TRBV28 and TRBJ2-7, is DVKVTQSSRYLVKRTGEKVFLECVQDMDHENMFWYRQDPGLGLRLIYFSYDVKMKEKGDIPEGYSVSREKKERFSLILESASTNQTSMYLCASSLTGALPSYEQYFGPGTRLTVT.

In the case of this clone: One end of the junction is discordant with germline, which a read error may explain. The chain employs TRBV6-6 and TRBJ2-4; D is possibly TRBD1 (5 bases). The CDR3 runs 15 residues. Germline values: CDR1 MNHNY, CDR2 SVGAGI (reference sequence). The CDR3 DNA follows: TGTGCCAGCAGTAACTCCGACACAGGCAAAAACATTCAGTACTTC. Its protein product is CASSNSDTGKNIQYF.

The chain employs TRBV7-9 and TRBJ2-5; D unclear. The CDR3 runs 15 residues. CDR1 and CDR2 from the germline V gene are SEHNR and FQNEAQ (reference sequence). V was clipped by 5 bases and J by 5 bases, with 18 bases between them. The CDR3 nucleotides read TGTGCCAGCAGCCGAGTCAGCGTCTCGAGGGAGACCCAGTACTTC. Protein: CASSRVSVSRETQYF.

The rearrangement joins TRBV6-6 to TRBJ1-5; 7 bases match TRBD1. The CDR3 runs to 12 residues. V was clipped by 10 bases and J by 8 bases; unmatched bases: 8. Per the germline V gene, CDR1 is MNHNY and CDR2 is SVGAGI (reference sequence). DNA of the CDR3: TGTGCCACAAGCAGGGGGTTGGAGCCCCAGCATTTT. It is translated as CATSRGLEPQHF.

This sequence joins TRBV11-2 and TRBJ2-1, with 12 bases identical to TRBD1. This CDR3 has 15 amino acids. J was trimmed by 6 bases and V by 6 bases; bases with no gene match: 6. Germline V gene data show CDR1 as SGHAT and CDR2 as FQNNGV. CDR3 DNA sequence: TGTGCCAGCAGGCGGCCGGGACAGGGGGCCAATGAGCAGTTCTTC. Its protein is CASRRPGQGANEQFF.

The V call is TRBV11-2, the J call TRBJ2-2; 10 positions match TRBD2. J gave up 3 bases and V 0 bases, and 7 bases lay outside the gene matches. The CDR3 extends over 18 amino acids. Germline CDR1 is SGHAT and CDR2 is FQNNGV. CDR3 loop: CASSLEGRLAGDTGELFF. The CDR3 DNA reads as TGTGCCAGCAGCTTAGAAGGACGGCTAGCGGGAGACACCGGGGAGCTGTTTTTT.

This chain uses TRBV21-1 with TRBJ2-2; TRBD2 is the table's D call and was not checked against the DNA. TRBV21-1 is a pseudogene segment. This CDR3 comprises 16 residues. The CDR3 DNA is TGTGCCAGCAGCCCCCGAGTTCGTGCCAACACCGGGGAGCTGTTTTTT. This sequence encodes CASSPRVRANTGELFF.

This clone appeared a few times. The chain couples TRBV14 to TRBJ1-2; D gene uncertain. V shed 5 bases and J shed 4 bases, with 11 bases lying between them. The CDR3 spans 13 residues. The germline gives CDR1 SGHDN, CDR2 FVKESK. CDR3 region: CASSAERVYGYTF. In nucleotides, the CDR3 is TGTGCCAGCAGCGCGGAAAGGGTCTATGGCTACACCTTC.

The chain joins TRBV5-4 to TRBJ2-1, with 8 bases lining up with TRBD2. Germline V gene lookup returns CDR1 SGHNT and CDR2 YYREEE (reference sequence). J gave up 0 bases and V 4 bases, and 6 bases lay outside the gene matches. The CDR3 contains 16 residues. The CDR3, as DNA: TGTGCCAGCAGCCGAAGCACTAGCGGCTCCTACAATGAGCAGTTCTTC. This gives the protein CASSRSTSGSYNEQFF.

This chain connects TRBV5-1 to TRBJ2-1; TRBD2 agrees at 7 bases. Germline CDR1 is SGHRS and CDR2 is YFSETQ. The CDR3 covers 15 residues. V lost 7 bases to trimming and J lost 8 bases; unmatched junction nucleotides: 15. The CDR3 loop is CASGTGRERVDEQFF. The CDR3 coding sequence is TGCGCCAGCGGGACGGGGCGGGAGCGTGTAGATGAGCAGTTCTTC.

This clone was recorded once. The chain has TRBV7-3 and TRBJ2-1; TRBD1 agrees at 10 bases. The CDR3 extends over 16 amino acids. The V gene's germline CDR1 is SGHTA and CDR2 FQGTGA. V was clipped by 5 bases and J by 3 bases; unmatched bases: 7. In nucleotides, the CDR3 is TGTGCCAGCAGCGAGGGGACAGGGGCAGGCTACAATGAGCAGTTCTTC. Translation gives CASSEGTGAGYNEQFF.

The chain has TRBV7-9 and TRBJ2-2, with TRBD2 as a possible D gene (7 bases). V shed 5 bases and J shed 3 bases, with 16 bases lying between them. Per the germline V gene, CDR1 is SEHNR and CDR2 is FQNEAQ (reference sequence). The CDR3 extends over 16 amino acids. DNA for the CDR3: TGTGCCAGCAGCCCAGGGGCTAGCGGCCACACCGGGGAGCTGTTTTTT. Translating gives CASSPGASGHTGELFF.

This chain connects TRBV6-5 to TRBJ2-7; 11 bases agree with TRBD1. This CDR3 is built from 15 residues. The germline V gene has CDR1 MNHEY and CDR2 SVGAGI. Unmatched junction bases numbered 8, after V lost 7 bases and J lost 3 bases. The CDR3 coding sequence is TGTGCCAGCACCGCCGGGACAGGGGGGGGCTACGAGCAGTACTTC. Its translation: CASTAGTGGGYEQYF.

The sample holds a few counts of this clone. V usage is TRBV28 and J usage is TRBJ1-4; D remains unclear. Germline V gives CDR1 MDHEN, CDR2 SYDVKM. The CDR3 is 11 amino acids. V dropped 9 bases and J dropped 7 bases, with 9 bases sitting between them. The CDR3, as DNA: TGTGCCAGTCCTTGGGGTGAAAAACTGTTTTTT. Its protein is CASPWGEKLFF.

The chain carries TRBV7-2 and TRBJ1-1, with 9 nucleotides matching TRBD1. Germline V CDR1 and CDR2: SGHTA, FQGNSA. This CDR3 comprises 16 residues. Germline trimming cut 6 bases from V and 4 bases from J; bases unmatched to any gene: 12. CDR3 in DNA: TGTGCCAGCAGACCGCAACTACAGGGGGCGCGCACTGAAGCTTTCTTT. The encoded protein is CASRPQLQGARTEAFF.

The genes are TRBV5-6 and TRBJ2-4, with 8 nucleotides matching TRBD2. This CDR3 is 13 amino acids long. J was trimmed by 9 bases and V by 2 bases; bases with no gene match: 4. The germline CDR1 and CDR2 sequences are SGHDT and YYEEEE. Here the CDR3 DNA reads TGTGCCAGCAGCTTAGCGGGAGCTTTCATTCAGTACTTC. Translating gives CASSLAGAFIQYF.

V is TRBV7-2 and J is TRBJ1-2, with 12 bases identical to TRBD1. CDR3 length: 18 residues. Trimming removed 5 bases from V and 3 bases from J; junction bases left unmatched: 13. Germline V lookup: CDR1 SGHTA, CDR2 FQGNSA. CDR3 loop: CASSPGQGAPRTDYGYTF. The CDR3 DNA reads TGTGCCAGCAGCCCGGGACAGGGGGCGCCGAGGACGGACTATGGCTACACCTTC. Full variable domain (rest looked up from reference TRBV7-2 and TRBJ1-2): GAGVSQSPSNKVTEKGKDVELRCDPISGHTALYWYRQSLGQGLEFLIYFQGNSAPDKSGLPSDRFSAERTGGSVSTLTIQRTQQEDSAVYLCASSPGQGAPRTDYGYTFGSGTRLTVV.

On this clone itself: Other DNA sequences from this sample encode an identical CDR3 as well. This chain uses TRBV6-5 with TRBJ2-7, with D uncertain. V was pared by 6 bases and J by 6 bases, with 9 bases between. The V gene's germline CDR1 is MNHEY and CDR2 SVGAGI. This CDR3 has 11 amino acids. CDR3 in DNA: TGTGCCAGCAGCTACGCCACCGAGCAGTACTTC. Protein sequence: CASSYATEQYF.

This chain links TRBV9 with TRBJ2-1, with D possibly matching TRBD2 (5 bases). CDR3 length: 16 amino acids. Germline CDR1 reads SGDLS; CDR2 reads YYNGEE. The V and J ends lost 0 bases and 7 bases respectively, with 17 bases between them. In nucleotides, the CDR3 is TGTGCCAGCAGCGTAGCTTCGCGGGTCAGCTGGAATGAGCAGTTCTTC. This sequence encodes CASSVASRVSWNEQFF. Full variable domain (rest looked up from reference TRBV9 and TRBJ2-1): DSGVTQTPKHLITATGQRVTLRCSPRSGDLSVYWYQQSLDQGLQFLIQYYNGEERAKGNILERFSAQQFPDLHSELNLSSLELGDSALYFCASSVASRVSWNEQFFGPGTRLTVL.

This rearrangement joins TRBV7-9 to TRBJ2-2; D possibly corresponds to TRBD1 (5 bases). V was cut by 3 bases and J by 6 bases, with 11 bases left in between. There are 14 residues in the CDR3. The germline gives CDR1 SEHNR, CDR2 FQNEAQ (reference sequence). The CDR3 region is CASSFTRAAGELFF. DNA of the CDR3: TGTGCCAGCAGCTTTACCAGGGCAGCCGGGGAGCTGTTTTTT. The full variable domain, completed using reference TRBV7-9 and TRBJ2-2, is DTGVSQNPRHKITKRGQNVTFRCDPISEHNRLYWYRQTLGQGPEFLTYFQNEAQLEKSRLLSDRFSAERPKGSFSTLEIQRTEQGDSAMYLCASSFTRAAGELFFGEGSRLTVL.

The rearrangement uses TRBV7-2 and TRBJ1-1, with 7 bases aligning to TRBD1. Losses at the gene ends were 3 bases for V and 4 bases for J; bases not matched to a gene: 2. The CDR3 length is 13 residues. Germline V gene data show CDR1 as SGHTA and CDR2 as FQGNSA. DNA of the CDR3: TGTGCCAGCAGCTTCAGGGGGGCCACTGAAGCTTTCTTT. As protein: CASSFRGATEAFF.

V is TRBV28 and J is TRBJ1-5, with TRBD1 matching 11 bases. This CDR3 spans 17 amino acids. V dropped 6 bases and J dropped 2; count of bases not matched to a gene: 9. Germline V gene lookup returns CDR1 MDHEN and CDR2 SYDVKM. The CDR3 loop reads CASREPPGQGGNQPQHF. The DNA of the CDR3 is TGTGCCAGCAGAGAACCCCCGGGACAGGGGGGCAATCAGCCCCAGCATTTT. The complete variable domain, with remaining parts taken from reference TRBV28 and TRBJ1-5, reads DVKVTQSSRYLVKRTGEKVFLECVQDMDHENMFWYRQDPGLGLRLIYFSYDVKMKEKGDIPEGYSVSREKKERFSLILESASTNQTSMYLCASREPPGQGGNQPQHFGDGTRLSIL.

This clone has just one count. The chain has TRBV7-9 and TRBJ2-1; 13 nucleotides align to TRBD2. In germline, CDR1 is SEHNR, CDR2 FQNEAQ (reference sequence). Germline trimming cut 0 bases from V and 4 bases from J; bases unmatched to any gene: 3. This CDR3 contains 17 residues. CDR3 loop: CASSLALGLAGYNEQFF. The CDR3 nucleotides read TGTGCCAGCAGCTTAGCGCTGGGACTAGCGGGGTACAATGAGCAGTTCTTC.